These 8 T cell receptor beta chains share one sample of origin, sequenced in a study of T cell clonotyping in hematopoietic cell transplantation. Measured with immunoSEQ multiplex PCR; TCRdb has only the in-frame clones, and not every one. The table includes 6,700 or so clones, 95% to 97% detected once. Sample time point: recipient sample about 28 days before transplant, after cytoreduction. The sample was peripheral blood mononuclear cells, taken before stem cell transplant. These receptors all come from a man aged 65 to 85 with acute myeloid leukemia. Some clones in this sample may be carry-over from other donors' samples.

This CDR3 is CASSSYRGSYNEQFF. CDR3 nucleotides: TGTGCCAGCAGCTCATACCGGGGGTCCTACAATGAGCAGTTCTTC. The J gene is TRBJ2-1, the V gene TRBV11-2; tentative D call: TRBD2 (6 bases). Trimming removed 4 bases at V and 1 base at J, with 11 bases between. The CDR3 has 15 amino acids. The germline V gene encodes CDR1 SGHAT and CDR2 FQNNGV.

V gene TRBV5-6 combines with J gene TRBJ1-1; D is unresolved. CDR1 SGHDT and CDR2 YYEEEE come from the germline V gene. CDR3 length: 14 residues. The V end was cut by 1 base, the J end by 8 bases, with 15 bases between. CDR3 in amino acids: CASSLTAGSAEAFF. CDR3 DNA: TGTGCCAGCAGCTTGACCGCGGGGAGTGCAGAAGCTTTCTTT. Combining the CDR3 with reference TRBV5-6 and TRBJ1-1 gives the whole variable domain DAGVTQSPTHLIKTRGQQVTLRCSPKSGHDTVSWYQQALGQGPQFIFQYYEEEERQRGNFPDRFSGHQFPNYSSELNVNALLLGDSALYLCASSLTAGSAEAFFGQGTRLTVV.

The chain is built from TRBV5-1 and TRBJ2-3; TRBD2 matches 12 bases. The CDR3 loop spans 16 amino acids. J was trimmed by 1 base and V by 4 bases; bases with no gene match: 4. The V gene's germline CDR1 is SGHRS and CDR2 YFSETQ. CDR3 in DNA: TGCGCCAGCAGCCCCCGGACTAGCGGGGGCACAGATACGCAGTATTTT. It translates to CASSPRTSGGTDTQYF. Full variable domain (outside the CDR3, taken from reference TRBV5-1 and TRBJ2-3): KAGVTQTPRYLIKTRGQQVTLSCSPISGHRSVSWYQQTPGQGLQFLFEYFSETQRNKGNFPGRFSGRQFSNSRSEMNVSTLELGDSALYLCASSPRTSGGTDTQYFGPGTRLTVL.

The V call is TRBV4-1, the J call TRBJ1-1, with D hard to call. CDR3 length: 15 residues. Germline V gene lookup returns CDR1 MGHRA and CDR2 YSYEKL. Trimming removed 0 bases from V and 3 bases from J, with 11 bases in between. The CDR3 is CASSQDWERDTEAFF. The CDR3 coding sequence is TGCGCCAGCAGCCAAGATTGGGAGAGGGACACTGAAGCTTTCTTT.

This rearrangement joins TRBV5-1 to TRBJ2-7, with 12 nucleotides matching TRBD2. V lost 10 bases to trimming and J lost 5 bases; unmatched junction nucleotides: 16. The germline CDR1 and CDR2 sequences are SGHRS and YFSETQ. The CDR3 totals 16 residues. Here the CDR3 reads CAHRASGRDSDDEQYF. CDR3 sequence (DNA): TGCGCCCACAGGGCTAGCGGGAGGGACTCGGACGACGAGCAGTACTTC.

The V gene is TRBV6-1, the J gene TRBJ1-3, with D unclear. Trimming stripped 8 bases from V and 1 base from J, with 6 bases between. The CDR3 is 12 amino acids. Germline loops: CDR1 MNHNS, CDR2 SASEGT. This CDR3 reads CASHSSGNTIYF. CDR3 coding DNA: TGTGCCAGCCACAGTTCTGGAAACACCATATATTTT.

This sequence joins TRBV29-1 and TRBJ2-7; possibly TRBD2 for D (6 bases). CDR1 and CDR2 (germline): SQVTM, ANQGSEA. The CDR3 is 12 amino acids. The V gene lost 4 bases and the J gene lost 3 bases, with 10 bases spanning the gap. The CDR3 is CSVVEGGYEQYF. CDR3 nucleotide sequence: TGCAGCGTTGTCGAGGGAGGCTACGAGCAGTACTTC.

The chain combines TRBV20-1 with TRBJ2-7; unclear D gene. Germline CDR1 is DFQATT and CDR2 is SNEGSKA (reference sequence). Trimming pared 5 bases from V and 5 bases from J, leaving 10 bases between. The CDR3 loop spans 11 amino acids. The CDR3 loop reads CSARATHEQYF. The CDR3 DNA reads TGCAGTGCTCGGGCTACCCACGAGCAGTACTTC.